The clone carrying this T cell receptor (beta chain) was counted ten times or more. Its antigen is still unknown. Combining iRepertoire HTBI primers with Arm-PCR of CDR3 regions, the authors built TCR beta libraries. TCRdb re-called the multiplex PCR reads with MiXCR, one entry per CDR3 protein. The sample carries 300,000 to 400,000 distinct CDR3 sequences, around 15% recorded once. The sample belongs to a study of regulatory T cells in long-lasting Graves disease. Study in general: Graves' patients, diagnosed recently, had received antithyroid drugs under 3 months. Whole-study results and caveats: Persistent disease preferred TRBV28, TRBJ1-2 and TRBJ2-5.

Time point: newly diagnosed GD, antithyroid drugs for less than 3 months. PBMCs provided the RNA from which the TCR library was made. This CDR3 comprises 13 residues. Deletions cut 4 bases from V and 3 bases from J, with 9 bases between. The germline CDR1 and CDR2 sequences are SQVTM and ANQGSEA. This chain uses TRBV29-1 with TRBJ2-2, with D unclear. Material: peripheral blood mononuclear cells (PBMCs), obtained at new diagnosis, from a patient treated with antithyroid drugs. The receptor's source is a female donor with Graves disease. The CDR3 spells CSVVVRDTGELFF. As DNA, the CDR3 is TGCAGCGTTGTGGTCCGAGACACCGGGGAGCTGTTTTTT.